Below, 32 T cell receptor beta chains from the same sample are listed, as sequenced in a study of blood T cell repertoires in COVID-19. This table comes from immunoSEQ multiplex PCR, and its TCRdb copy is limited to in-frame clones, with some not included. The data contain about 200,000 clones, about 82% of them singletons. What was sequenced was peripheral blood. The source of these receptors is a woman aged 80 or older with acute or convalescent COVID-19.

V gene TRBV7-3 combines with J gene TRBJ1-2; D gene uncertain. Trimming left V 5 bases short and J 1 base short, with 8 bases between. The germline gives CDR1 SGHTA, CDR2 FQGTGA. CDR3 size: 13 residues. The DNA of the CDR3 is TGTGCCAGCAGCCAGGATCTTAACTATGGCTACACCTTC. Translating gives CASSQDLNYGYTF. The variable domain in full, completed from reference TRBV7-3 and TRBJ1-2, reads GAGVSQTPSNKVTEKGKYVELRCDPISGHTALYWYRQSLGQGPEFLIYFQGTGAADDSGLPNDRFFAVRPEGSVSTLKIQRTERGDSAVYLCASSQDLNYGYTFGSGTRLTVV.

This clone has just a few counts. The V gene is TRBV18, the J gene TRBJ2-5, with TRBD1 as a possible D gene (6 bases). The germline V gene has CDR1 KGHSH and CDR2 LQKENI. This CDR3 region has 16 residues. V lost 6 bases to trimming and J lost 5 bases, with 22 bases between them. CDR3 residues: CASSASQGPGLETQYF. CDR3 bases: TGTGCCAGCTCCGCATCCCAGGGGCCGGGATTGGAGACCCAGTACTTC.

The chain couples TRBV5-4 to TRBJ2-1; 10 positions match TRBD2. CDR3 size: 15 residues. Trimming removed 0 bases from V and 7 bases from J; junction bases left unmatched: 4. CDR1 is SGHNT, CDR2 YYREEE, per germline (reference sequence). The CDR3 DNA follows: TGTGCCAGCAGCTTGGACGGACTAGCGGCAAATGAGCAGTTCTTC. Its protein is CASSLDGLAANEQFF. Together with reference TRBV5-4 and TRBJ2-1, the CDR3 gives the full variable domain: ETGVTQSPTHLIKTRGQQVTLRCSSQSGHNTVSWYQQALGQGPQFIFQYYREEENGRGNFPPRFSGLQFPNYSSELNVNALELDDSALYLCASSLDGLAANEQFFGPGTRLTVL.

V usage is TRBV19 and J usage is TRBJ1-6, with 9 nucleotides matching TRBD1. Germline values: CDR1 LNHDA, CDR2 SQIVND (reference sequence). V lost 7 bases and J lost 8; bases outside the gene matches: 6. The CDR3 runs 14 residues. Written as DNA, the CDR3 is TGTGCCAGTACCAGGGACAGGGTGGATTCACCCCTCCACTTT. It codes for CASTRDRVDSPLHF.

The V gene is TRBV6-5, the J gene TRBJ2-3, with TRBD1 matching over 9 bases. There are 14 residues in the CDR3. Germline CDR1 MNHEY, CDR2 SVGAGI. The V segment lost 5 bases and the J segment 5 bases; nucleotides outside the gene matches: 5. The CDR3 DNA reads TGTGCCAGCAGTCTACAGGGGGCTGGAGATACGCAGTATTTT. Encoded protein: CASSLQGAGDTQYF.

J is TRBJ1-5 and V is TRBV9, with D perhaps TRBD1 (5 bases). In germline, CDR1 is SGDLS, CDR2 YYNGEE. This CDR3 contains 13 residues. Trimming shortened V by 6 bases and J by 4 bases, and 11 bases separated the two germline ends. CDR3 loop: CASNPTENQPQHF. CDR3 coding DNA: TGTGCCAGCAACCCGACAGAGAATCAGCCCCAGCATTTT.

The rearrangement joins TRBV6-6 to TRBJ2-7; D is ambiguous. The CDR3 is 13 amino acids. The V gene lost 5 bases and the J gene lost 2 bases, with 10 bases spanning the gap. CDR1 is MNHNY and CDR2 is SVGAGI in the germline V gene (reference sequence). Here the CDR3 reads CASSQIGAYEQYF. For the CDR3, the DNA is TGTGCCAGCAGTCAAATAGGAGCCTACGAGCAGTACTTC.

This clone showed up just once. CDR3 coding DNA: TGTGCCACCAGCAGAGATCCCACGGGAGAGTACAATGAGCAGTTCTTC. Protein product: CATSRDPTGEYNEQFF. V and J are TRBV15 and TRBJ2-1, with D maybe TRBD2 (6 bases). V lost 0 bases, J lost 4 bases, and 13 bases lay in between. Germline CDR1 reads LNHNV; CDR2 reads YYDKDF (reference sequence). The CDR3 covers 16 residues.

The chain combines TRBV14 with TRBJ2-1; possible D gene TRBD1, 6 bases. CDR1 SGHDN and CDR2 FVKESK come from the germline V gene. CDR3 length: 18 residues. The germline V and J ends were trimmed by 2 bases and 0 bases, with 17 bases remaining between them. The CDR3 loop reads CASSQKFMIQGSYNEQFF. CDR3 sequence (DNA): TGTGCCAGCAGCCAAAAATTTATGATACAGGGCTCCTACAATGAGCAGTTCTTC.

This clone turned up a few times. This chain links TRBV14 with TRBJ1-6, with D possibly being TRBD1 (6 bases). This CDR3 comprises 14 residues. V was pared by 1 base and J by 10 bases, with 11 bases between. The germline V gene has CDR1 SGHDN and CDR2 FVKESK. The CDR3, as DNA: TGTGCCAGCAGCCAAGCTCAGGGGAGCTCACCCCTCCACTTT. Translation: CASSQAQGSSPLHF.

J is TRBJ2-7 and V is TRBV11-3; TRBD1 matches 8 bases. This CDR3 is 15 amino acids long. Germline V gene lookup returns CDR1 SGHNT and CDR2 YENEEA. V lost 5 bases to trimming and J lost 7 bases; unmatched junction nucleotides: 13. The CDR3 nucleotides are TGTGCCAGCAGCCGGACAGGGAACGGCCTCCTGGAGCAGTACTTC. This translates into CASSRTGNGLLEQYF.

V usage is TRBV5-6 and J usage is TRBJ1-2; a possible D gene is TRBD1 (5 bases). Trimming removed 1 base from V and 4 bases from J, with 11 bases in between. Germline V gene lookup returns CDR1 SGHDT and CDR2 YYEEEE. The CDR3 loop spans 14 amino acids. CDR3 sequence reads: CASSLRAGPYGYTF. CDR3 DNA sequence: TGTGCCAGCAGCTTGCGGGCAGGGCCCTATGGCTACACCTTC.

V gene TRBV7-6 combines with J gene TRBJ2-5; TRBD2 matches 12 bases. J was trimmed by 5 bases and V by 5 bases; bases with no gene match: 6. Germline V lookup: CDR1 SGHVS, CDR2 FNYEAQ. This CDR3 region has 15 residues. The CDR3 reads CASSPAGTSGETQYF. The CDR3 DNA reads TGTGCCAGCAGCCCTGCCGGGACTAGCGGGGAGACCCAGTACTTC.

This clone was seen only once. The chain employs TRBV9 and TRBJ2-1; 9 bases align to TRBD1. This CDR3 has 13 residues. V lost 4 bases, J lost 7 bases, and 3 bases stayed unmatched. Germline CDR1 SGDLS, CDR2 YYNGEE. The CDR3 DNA follows: TGTGCCAGCAGCCAAGGACAGGGGAATGAGCAGTTCTTC. Residues: CASSQGQGNEQFF. Based on the CDR3 plus reference TRBV9 and TRBJ2-1, the full variable domain is DSGVTQTPKHLITATGQRVTLRCSPRSGDLSVYWYQQSLDQGLQFLIQYYNGEERAKGNILERFSAQQFPDLHSELNLSSLELGDSALYFCASSQGQGNEQFFGPGTRLTVL.

V is TRBV28 and J is TRBJ2-1, with D tentatively TRBD2 (6 bases). This CDR3 is 17 amino acids long. V was shortened by 3 bases and J by 6 bases, with 21 bases between the two germline ends. Germline V CDR1 and CDR2: MDHEN, SYDVKM. The chain's CDR3 is CASSFREAGRQGNEQFF. For the CDR3, the DNA is TGTGCCAGCAGTTTCCGTGAAGCGGGCAGGCAGGGCAATGAGCAGTTCTTC. The variable domain in full, completed from reference TRBV28 and TRBJ2-1, reads DVKVTQSSRYLVKRTGEKVFLECVQDMDHENMFWYRQDPGLGLRLIYFSYDVKMKEKGDIPEGYSVSREKKERFSLILESASTNQTSMYLCASSFREAGRQGNEQFFGPGTRLTVL.

The chain recombines TRBV10-3 with TRBJ2-3, with 10 bases aligning to TRBD2. This CDR3 region has 19 residues. Trimming at V came to 3 bases and at J to 6 bases, leaving 18 bases not matched to a gene. The germline V gene encodes CDR1 ENHRY and CDR2 SYGVKD. The CDR3 sequence is CAISESLAGGQNLGDTQYF. CDR3 nucleotides: TGTGCCATCAGTGAAAGCTTAGCGGGGGGCCAAAACTTGGGCGATACGCAGTATTTT.

The rearrangement joins TRBV10-3 to TRBJ1-1; 9 bases are a match to TRBD1. Losses at the gene ends were 5 bases for V and 5 bases for J; bases not matched to a gene: 9. This CDR3 is built from 15 residues. Germline CDR1 reads ENHRY; CDR2 reads SYGVKD. CDR3: CAISQDRGWGTEAFF. The CDR3 DNA reads as TGTGCCATCAGTCAGGACAGGGGATGGGGAACTGAAGCTTTCTTT.

This clone was observed a few times. This chain connects TRBV19 to TRBJ1-4; a possible D gene is TRBD1 (5 bases). The CDR3 extends over 14 amino acids. The V gene lost 7 bases and the J gene lost 5 bases, with 14 bases spanning the gap. From germline, CDR1 is LNHDA and CDR2 SQIVND (reference sequence). CDR3 DNA: TGTGCCAGTACCATAGGACAACGGAATGAAAAACTGTTTTTT. This sequence encodes CASTIGQRNEKLFF.

The chain uses TRBV4-1 and TRBJ1-4; possible D gene TRBD1, 5 bases. The CDR3 is 15 amino acids. The V and J ends lost 1 base and 4 bases respectively, with 10 bases between them. The germline V gene has CDR1 MGHRA and CDR2 YSYEKL. CDR3 DNA: TGCGCCAGCAGCCAAGGACGGGGACTTAATGAAAAACTGTTTTTT. Its translation is CASSQGRGLNEKLFF.

This clone showed up many times. This chain links TRBV7-9 with TRBJ2-7; tentative D call: TRBD1 (5 bases). This CDR3 has 15 residues. The V end was cut by 7 bases, the J end by 0 bases, with 16 bases between. CDR1 SEHNR and CDR2 FQNEAQ come from the germline V gene (reference sequence). The chain's CDR3 is CASTPRADNSYEQYF. CDR3 in DNA: TGTGCCAGCACCCCCCGCGCGGACAACTCCTACGAGCAGTACTTC.

This rearrangement joins TRBV6-6 to TRBJ1-5; D is possibly TRBD1 (5 bases). The V gene's germline CDR1 is MNHNY and CDR2 SVGAGI (reference sequence). The CDR3 has 15 amino acids. Trimming took off 0 bases at V and 5 bases at J, with 11 bases between the two ends. This chain's CDR3 is CASSYSFSQDQPQHF. The CDR3 DNA reads TGTGCCAGCAGTTACTCGTTCTCACAGGATCAGCCCCAGCATTTT.

The genes are TRBV7-2 and TRBJ2-7; TRBD1 matches 11 bases. The CDR3 extends over 18 amino acids. CDR1 is SGHTA, CDR2 FQGNSA, per germline. V was pared by 5 bases and J by 3 bases, with 15 bases of the junction left unmatched. The CDR3 DNA is TGTGCCAGCAGCCCAGCGGGGACAGGGGGGGTCAAACACTACGAGCAGTACTTC. It specifies CASSPAGTGGVKHYEQYF.

The CDR3 sequence: CASSADRSSGNTIYF. Written as DNA, the CDR3 is TGTGCCAGCAGCGCGGACAGGAGCTCTGGAAACACCATATATTTT. The chain employs TRBV9 and TRBJ1-3, with 7 bases fitting TRBD1. Germline values: CDR1 SGDLS, CDR2 YYNGEE. V gave up 3 bases and J gave up 0 bases; unmatched junction bases: 3. This CDR3 comprises 15 residues.

The rearrangement joins TRBV18 to TRBJ2-1; D possibly corresponds to TRBD2 (5 bases). The germline gives CDR1 KGHSH, CDR2 LQKENI. CDR3 size: 13 residues. V was cut by 6 bases and J by 8 bases, with 14 bases left in between. The CDR3 is CASSLTMRDEQFF. The CDR3 nucleotides are TGTGCCAGCTCCCTCACCATGCGGGATGAGCAGTTCTTC.

The chain links TRBV24-1 to TRBJ1-1; D is unresolved. The ends were cut back, 1 base at V and 7 bases at J, with 12 bases in the middle. Germline-derived CDR1 and CDR2 are KGHDR and SFDVKD. This CDR3 has 14 residues. Here the CDR3 DNA reads TGTGCCACCAGTGATTTACGAGTGGTTCGTGAAGCTTTCTTT. Translation: CATSDLRVVREAFF.

This clone has a single count. The chain recombines TRBV6-2 or TRBV6-3 with TRBJ1-1; D perhaps matches TRBD1 (6 bases). The CDR3 contains 15 residues. Germline CDR1 reads MNHEY; CDR2 reads SVGEGT. The germline V and J ends were trimmed by 5 bases and 0 bases, with 13 bases remaining between them. Here the CDR3 reads CASSTWGPMNTEAFF. DNA of the CDR3: TGTGCCAGCAGTACTTGGGGGCCTATGAACACTGAAGCTTTCTTT.

This clone turned up a few times. This rearrangement joins TRBV12-5 to TRBJ1-5; D is unresolved. CDR1 and CDR2 (germline): LGHNT, FRNRAP. Trimming cost V 1 base and J 6 bases, with 7 bases left between them. The length of the CDR3 is 13 residues. CDR3 DNA: TGTGCTAGTGGTTTGGGTCCTACTCAGCCCCAGCATTTT. Protein sequence: CASGLGPTQPQHF.

This rearrangement joins TRBV10-3 to TRBJ1-1; 9 nucleotides align to TRBD1. The CDR3 has 14 residues. J was trimmed by 5 bases and V by 6 bases; bases with no gene match: 7. CDR1 is ENHRY, CDR2 SYGVKD, per germline. Here the CDR3 DNA reads TGTGCCATCAGCCTACAGGGGGCTGATACTGAAGCTTTCTTT. Translating gives CAISLQGADTEAFF.

This chain connects TRBV5-3 to TRBJ2-1; 11 bases are shared with TRBD2. TRBV5-3 is an open reading frame whose function is uncertain. V lost 4 bases, J lost 0 bases, and 9 bases stayed unmatched. The length of the CDR3 is 18 residues. This chain's CDR3 is CARSRIAGGPGSYNEQFF. The CDR3 DNA follows: TGTGCCAGAAGCCGAATAGCGGGGGGGCCAGGCTCCTACAATGAGCAGTTCTTC.

The chain employs TRBV5-1 and TRBJ2-3; 8 bases agree with TRBD2. Germline trimming cut 2 bases from V and 2 bases from J; bases unmatched to any gene: 10. CDR1 is SGHRS and CDR2 is YFSETQ in the germline V gene. The CDR3 runs to 17 residues. CDR3 DNA: TGCGCCAGCAGCTTAAACGCGGGGGGCGGATCCACAGATACGCAGTATTTT. Encoded protein: CASSLNAGGGSTDTQYF.

J is TRBJ1-6 and V is TRBV4-3; D is uncertain. This CDR3 is built from 14 residues. CDR1 and CDR2 (germline): LGHNA, YSLEER. Between the trimmed V and J ends, which lost 4 bases and 7 bases, there was a span of 11 bases. CDR3 sequence (DNA): TGCGCCAGCAGCCCTAGCGGTTTCAATTCACCCCTCCACTTT. Its translation is CASSPSGFNSPLHF.

The count of this clone is one. The rearrangement joins TRBV12-5 to TRBJ2-7; 8 positions match TRBD1. Trimming removed 7 bases from V and 2 bases from J; junction bases left unmatched: 13. Germline V gives CDR1 LGHNT, CDR2 FRNRAP. This CDR3 contains 16 residues. In DNA form, the CDR3 reads TGTGCTAGTGCCGACAGGGGCGTGGACGTCACCTACGAGCAGTACTTC. This codes for CASADRGVDVTYEQYF.